The 25 T cell receptor beta chains listed next were all sequenced from one sample in a study of beta chain features in type 1 diabetes. cDNA synthesis used the whole RNA isolate, giving expressed TCRB sequences. This table comes from immunoSEQ multiplex PCR, and its TCRdb copy is limited to in-frame clones, with some not included. The sample has 150,000 to 200,000 clones, 7.8% seen once. General study results and limits: Moderate yet significant TCRB CDR3 shortening was seen in Type 1 diabetes patients in all four CD4+ subsets.

No antigen has been assigned to these receptors. Specimen: central memory CD4+ T cells from blood. The source is a woman aged 40 to 55 with type 1 diabetes.

J is TRBJ1-1 and V is TRBV19, with 9 bases that match TRBD1. The germline V gene encodes CDR1 LNHDA and CDR2 SQIVND (reference sequence). This CDR3 contains 15 residues. V was pared by 9 bases and J by 7 bases, with 15 bases of the junction left unmatched. CDR3 region: CASPPGQGKISEAFF. The CDR3 DNA reads TGTGCCAGCCCGCCGGGACAGGGTAAGATTAGTGAAGCTTTCTTT. The variable domain in full, with the rest retrieved from reference TRBV19 and TRBJ1-1, is DGGITQSPKYLFRKEGQNVTLSCEQNLNHDAMYWYRQDPGQGLRLIYYSQIVNDFQKGDIAEGYSVSREKKESFPLTVTSAQKNPTAFYLCASPPGQGKISEAFFGQGTRLTVV.

The chain has TRBV7-2 and TRBJ2-3, with a tentative D call TRBD2 (7 bases). Germline CDR1 SGHTA, CDR2 FQGNSA. Trimming removed 5 bases at V and 4 bases at J, with 10 bases between. The CDR3 runs 13 residues. The CDR3, as DNA: TGTGCCAGCAGCGAGGGGGGGGCAGATACGCAGTATTTT. It yields the protein CASSEGGADTQYF.

This clone was counted a few times. The chain joins TRBV7-2 to TRBJ2-3; TRBD2 matches 12 bases. The germline V gene has CDR1 SGHTA and CDR2 FQGNSA. CDR3 length: 15 residues. The J segment lost 4 bases and the V segment lost 2 bases, leaving 1 base of the junction unmatched. CDR3 bases: TGTGCCAGCAGCTTACTAGCGGGAGGGTCAGATACGCAGTATTTT. It yields the protein CASSLLAGGSDTQYF.

This clone was observed a handful of times. The CDR3 protein is CASSSDFLGNTGELFF. The CDR3 nucleotides are TGCGCCAGCAGCTCCGACTTCCTAGGGAACACCGGGGAGCTGTTTTTT. The V gene is TRBV5-1, the J gene TRBJ2-2; D unresolved. This CDR3 is 16 amino acids long. Germline CDR1 reads SGHRS; CDR2 reads YFSETQ. Trimming took off 3 bases at V and 1 base at J, with 13 bases between the two ends.

This clone was detected only a few times. V and J are TRBV11-2 and TRBJ2-1; a possible D gene is TRBD1 (6 bases). This CDR3 contains 14 residues. Trimming removed 5 bases at V and 8 bases at J, with 16 bases between. Germline-derived CDR1 and CDR2 are SGHAT and FQNNGV. The DNA for the CDR3 is TGTGCCAGCAGCCTTGACAGGATGGGGTATGAGCAGTTCTTC. Amino acids: CASSLDRMGYEQFF.

This clone was counted a few times. This chain connects TRBV6-5 to TRBJ1-5; D is possibly TRBD1 (5 bases). V was clipped by 6 bases and J by 5 bases, with 17 bases between them. This CDR3 is 15 amino acids long. Germline-derived CDR1 and CDR2 are MNHEY and SVGAGI. CDR3 sequence: CASRLQGGGDQPQHF. The CDR3 region has the DNA TGTGCCAGCAGACTCCAGGGTGGAGGGGATCAGCCCCAGCATTTT.

CDR3 loop: CASSVMGGRETQYF. The CDR3 DNA follows: TGTGCCAGCAGTGTTATGGGGGGTCGGGAGACCCAGTACTTC. The J gene is TRBJ2-5, the V gene TRBV6-1, with D possibly matching TRBD2 (6 bases). V was trimmed by 4 bases and J by 5 bases, leaving 14 bases between them. The CDR3 has 14 residues. Germline-derived CDR1 and CDR2 are MNHNS and SASEGT.

This clone was seen more than once but under ten times. V gene TRBV9 combines with J gene TRBJ2-7; 11 bases are a match to TRBD2. Germline assignment: CDR1 SGDLS and CDR2 YYNGEE. V shed 3 bases and J 6 bases; nucleotides not matched to a gene: 5. The CDR3 is made up of 14 amino acids. The CDR3 here is CASSGSSGGREQYF. The CDR3 DNA sequence: TGTGCCAGCAGCGGTTCTAGCGGGGGGCGCGAGCAGTACTTC.

In its sample, this clone was seen a few times. The chain joins TRBV19 to TRBJ2-7, with TRBD1 matching over 9 bases. Germline CDR1 reads LNHDA; CDR2 reads SQIVND (reference sequence). This CDR3 is 15 amino acids long. J gave up 7 bases and V 5 bases, and 12 bases lay outside the gene matches. The CDR3 sequence is CASSSAGTGIREQYF. CDR3 sequence (DNA): TGTGCCAGTAGTTCCGCCGGGACAGGGATTCGGGAGCAGTACTTC. The full variable domain, with the rest looked up from reference TRBV19 and TRBJ2-7, is DGGITQSPKYLFRKEGQNVTLSCEQNLNHDAMYWYRQDPGQGLRLIYYSQIVNDFQKGDIAEGYSVSREKKESFPLTVTSAQKNPTAFYLCASSSAGTGIREQYFGPGTRLTVT.

The V gene is TRBV16, the J gene TRBJ2-1; D not certain. CDR1 and CDR2 from the germline V gene are KGHSY and FQNENV. The CDR3 is 12 residues long. Between the trimmed V and J ends, which lost 2 bases and 12 bases, there was a span of 11 bases. The CDR3 nucleotides read TGTGCCAGCAGCCAACCATCGACATTGCAGTTCTTC. Its protein product is CASSQPSTLQFF.

This clone was found many times. This chain uses TRBV19 with TRBJ2-1; D gene ambiguous. The CDR3 loop spans 14 amino acids. Trimming stripped 0 bases from V and 4 bases from J, with 7 bases between. CDR1 is LNHDA and CDR2 is SQIVND in the germline V gene (reference sequence). In DNA, the CDR3 is TGTGCCAGTAGTATAGATCGGAGTTACAATGAGCAGTTCTTC. Protein: CASSIDRSYNEQFF.

This clone was counted at least ten times. This rearrangement joins TRBV25-1 to TRBJ1-2, with 10 bases identical to TRBD1. The ends lost 4 bases at V and 6 bases at J; junction bases unmatched: 2. The germline V gene encodes CDR1 MGHDK and CDR2 SYGVNS. CDR3 size: 13 residues. CDR3: CASSAGTGDGYTF. The CDR3 nucleotides are TGTGCCAGCAGTGCCGGGACAGGGGATGGCTACACCTTC.

This clone has a handful of counts. The chain joins TRBV10-3 to TRBJ2-7, with TRBD1 matching 8 bases. This CDR3 contains 13 residues. The V gene's germline CDR1 is ENHRY and CDR2 SYGVKD. The V segment lost 6 bases and the J segment 7 bases; nucleotides outside the gene matches: 8. In DNA form, the CDR3 reads TGTGCCATCAGGGGGACAGGCTCTGGGGAGCAGTACTTC. It codes for CAIRGTGSGEQYF.

This clone was recorded a few times. In DNA, the CDR3 is TGTGCCAGCAGCCTTAGGGGACTAGAAGAGACCCAGTACTTC. Amino acid sequence: CASSLRGLEETQYF. This sequence joins TRBV7-2 and TRBJ2-5, with 8 bases fitting TRBD2. From germline, CDR1 is SGHTA and CDR2 FQGNSA. J gave up 3 bases and V 5 bases, and 5 bases lay outside the gene matches. The CDR3 sequence is 14 residues long.

This clone occurred a few times. This chain uses TRBV7-3 with TRBJ1-2, with a weak D call TRBD1 (5 bases). CDR3 length: 13 residues. Trimming cost V 5 bases and J 4 bases, with 11 bases left between them. Germline CDR1 reads SGHTA; CDR2 reads FQGTGA. For the CDR3, the DNA is TGTGCCAGCAGCCCCGCGGGGGTCTATGGCTACACCTTC. This encodes CASSPAGVYGYTF.

This clone was found many times. The chain couples TRBV7-2 to TRBJ1-2, with 9 bases that match TRBD1. Germline trimming cut 5 bases from V and 7 bases from J; bases unmatched to any gene: 11. CDR3 length: 15 amino acids. Germline CDR1 SGHTA, CDR2 FQGNSA. CDR3 in amino acids: CASSANAGTGFGYTF. In DNA, the CDR3 is TGTGCCAGCAGCGCCAACGCCGGGACAGGGTTTGGCTACACCTTC. Based on the CDR3 plus reference TRBV7-2 and TRBJ1-2, the full variable domain is GAGVSQSPSNKVTEKGKDVELRCDPISGHTALYWYRQSLGQGLEFLIYFQGNSAPDKSGLPSDRFSAERTGGSVSTLTIQRTQQEDSAVYLCASSANAGTGFGYTFGSGTRLTVV.

This clone turned up a few times. The gene calls are TRBV7-2 and TRBJ2-2; D is possibly TRBD1 (6 bases). Germline CDR1 SGHTA, CDR2 FQGNSA. The CDR3 has 15 residues. With 5 bases removed from V and 7 bases from J, the gap between germline ends came to 17 bases. CDR3 bases: TGTGCCAGCAGCCCCCGGGACGCCAGGGGCGGGGAGCTGTTTTTT. Its translation: CASSPRDARGGELFF.

This clone was counted ten times or more. The chain is built from TRBV5-1 and TRBJ1-2, with 11 bases aligning to TRBD1. Looked up from germline, CDR1 is SGHRS and CDR2 is YFSETQ. The CDR3 has 15 residues. The V and J ends lost 4 bases and 7 bases, in that order; junction bases with no gene match: 9. The chain's CDR3 is CASSGRTGGAGGYTF. In DNA, the CDR3 is TGCGCCAGCAGCGGAAGGACAGGGGGCGCCGGTGGCTACACCTTC. The complete variable domain, with remaining parts taken from reference TRBV5-1 and TRBJ1-2, reads KAGVTQTPRYLIKTRGQQVTLSCSPISGHRSVSWYQQTPGQGLQFLFEYFSETQRNKGNFPGRFSGRQFSNSRSEMNVSTLELGDSALYLCASSGRTGGAGGYTFGSGTRLTVV.

This chain joins TRBV5-1 and TRBJ2-3; D is perhaps TRBD1 (7 bases). Germline-derived CDR1 and CDR2 are SGHRS and YFSETQ. Trimming took 4 bases from V and 4 from J, leaving 19 bases between them. This CDR3 contains 16 residues. CDR3 protein: CASSGRTGGTPDTQYF. The CDR3 DNA is TGCGCCAGCAGCGGGCGGACAGGCGGGACTCCAGATACGCAGTATTTT.

There are a few counts of this clone. This chain uses TRBV4-3 with TRBJ2-7, with D perhaps TRBD2 (6 bases). V was shortened by 0 bases and J by 6 bases, with 12 bases between the two germline ends. The germline V gene encodes CDR1 LGHNA and CDR2 YSLEER. This CDR3 has 14 amino acids. The CDR3 reads CASSQDGVGGEQYF. The CDR3 DNA is TGCGCCAGCAGCCAAGATGGCGTGGGGGGCGAGCAGTACTTC.

This clone has a handful of counts. The rearrangement links TRBV30 to TRBJ2-3; D might be TRBD2 (5 bases). This CDR3 region has 15 residues. CDR1 and CDR2 (germline): GTSNPN, SVGIG (reference sequence). Trimming removed 1 base at V and 4 bases at J, with 15 bases between. CDR3 region: CAWSAPGIGADTQYF. The CDR3 DNA sequence: TGTGCCTGGAGTGCACCCGGGATAGGAGCAGATACGCAGTATTTT.

The CDR3 region is CASSSGTGSSNEQFF. CDR3 sequence (DNA): TGCGCCAGCAGTTCCGGGACAGGTAGCAGCAATGAGCAGTTCTTC. The V call is TRBV5-1, the J call TRBJ2-1; TRBD1 matches 8 bases. CDR3 size: 15 residues. Unmatched junction bases numbered 10, after V lost 5 bases and J lost 6 bases. CDR1 and CDR2 (germline): SGHRS, YFSETQ.

J is TRBJ1-5 and V is TRBV28, with D tentatively TRBD1 (5 bases). The germline V and J ends were trimmed by 3 bases and 5 bases, with 14 bases remaining between them. Germline lookup yields CDR1 MDHEN and CDR2 SYDVKM. The CDR3 covers 15 residues. The CDR3 reads CASSFSGGEHQPQHF. The CDR3, as DNA: TGTGCCAGCAGTTTCTCGGGGGGGGAACATCAGCCCCAGCATTTT. Using reference TRBV28 and TRBJ1-5 for the parts outside the CDR3, the full variable domain is DVKVTQSSRYLVKRTGEKVFLECVQDMDHENMFWYRQDPGLGLRLIYFSYDVKMKEKGDIPEGYSVSREKKERFSLILESASTNQTSMYLCASSFSGGEHQPQHFGDGTRLSIL.

The table lists this clone with a few counts. The chain carries TRBV9 and TRBJ2-3; 10 bases line up with TRBD2. J gave up 1 base and V 1 base, and 3 bases lay outside the gene matches. Germline V gives CDR1 SGDLS, CDR2 YYNGEE. The length of the CDR3 is 16 residues. The CDR3, as DNA: TGTGCCAGCAGCGTAACTGGGACTAGCGGCACAGATACGCAGTATTTT. Amino acid sequence: CASSVTGTSGTDTQYF.

This clone was observed a few times. CDR3 in DNA: TGTGCCAGCTCACACCTGAACACTGAAGCTTTCTTT. Its protein product is CASSHLNTEAFF. The V gene is TRBV19, the J gene TRBJ1-1; D is unclear. CDR3 length equals 12 residues. The germline V gene encodes CDR1 LNHDA and CDR2 SQIVND (reference sequence). The V end lost 9 bases, the J end lost 0 bases, and 8 bases lay between the germline ends. The whole variable domain, remainder taken from reference TRBV19 and TRBJ1-1, is DGGITQSPKYLFRKEGQNVTLSCEQNLNHDAMYWYRQDPGQGLRLIYYSQIVNDFQKGDIAEGYSVSREKKESFPLTVTSAQKNPTAFYLCASSHLNTEAFFGQGTRLTVV.